This TCR beta chain was retrieved from a study of T cell responses to AZD1222 COVID-19 vaccine. Study-level points and caveats: Spike-specific TCR breadth and depth rose after two AZD1222 doses. The repertoires were collected only after the peak T cell response.

Germline assignment: CDR1 SGHRS and CDR2 YFSETQ. The CDR3 contains 15 residues. The ends lost 5 bases at V and 2 bases at J; junction bases unmatched: 6. Only in-frame clones appear in the TCRdb table, and some are missing; sequencing was by immunoSEQ multiplex PCR. The table has more than 140,000 clones, around 90% seen once. The sample holds one count of this clone. The antigen is unknown. The receptor was isolated from an adult in good health. This rearrangement joins TRBV5-1 to TRBJ2-1; TRBD1 agrees at 8 bases. The sample in question was peripheral blood, obtained on day 0 of AZD1222 vaccination. As DNA, the CDR3 is TGCGCCAGCAGAATGGGGACAGGTACCTACAATGAGCAGTTCTTC. Amino acid sequence: CASRMGTGTYNEQFF.